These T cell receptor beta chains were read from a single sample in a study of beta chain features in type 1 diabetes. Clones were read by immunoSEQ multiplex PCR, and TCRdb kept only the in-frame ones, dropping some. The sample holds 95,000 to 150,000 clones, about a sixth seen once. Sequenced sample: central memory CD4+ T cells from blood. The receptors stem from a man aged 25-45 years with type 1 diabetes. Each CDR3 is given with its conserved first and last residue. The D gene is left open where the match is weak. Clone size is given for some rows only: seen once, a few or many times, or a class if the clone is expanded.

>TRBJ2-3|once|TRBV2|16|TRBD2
TGTGCCAGCAGTGTAGCGCTAGCGGCGTACACAGATACGCAGTATTTT
CASSVALAAYTDTQYF
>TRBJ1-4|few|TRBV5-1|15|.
TGCGCCAGCAGCTTAGTGGGGGCTGAGCATGAAAAACTGTTTTTT
CASSLVGAEHEKLFF
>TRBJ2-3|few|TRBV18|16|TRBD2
TGTGCCAGCTCACGGACTAGCGGGGGTGACACAGATACGCAGTATTTT
CASSRTSGGDTDTQYF
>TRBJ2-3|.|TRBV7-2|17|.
TGTGCCAGCAGCTTAGCTTACCTGCCAGGGGGGGCAGATACGCAGTATTTT
CASSLAYLPGGADTQYF
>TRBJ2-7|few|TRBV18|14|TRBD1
TGTGCCAGCTCCCGGGACAGGGACTCCTACGAGCAGTACTTC
CASSRDRDSYEQYF
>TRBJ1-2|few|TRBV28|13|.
TGTGCCAGCAGTTTCGGCAGGGCGGATGGCTACACCTTC
CASSFGRADGYTF
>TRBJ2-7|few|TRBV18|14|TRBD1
TGTGCCAGCTCCCCCGGGACAGGGGCCTACGAGCAGTACTTC
CASSPGTGAYEQYF
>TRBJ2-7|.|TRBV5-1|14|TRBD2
TGCGCCAGCAGCCGGACTAGCGGGGACTACGAGCAGTACTTC
CASSRTSGDYEQYF
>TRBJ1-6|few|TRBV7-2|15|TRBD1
TGTGCCAGCAGCTTAGAGGGACAGAAAAGTTCACCCCTCCACTTT
CASSLEGQKSSPLHF
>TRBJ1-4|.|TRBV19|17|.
TGTGCCAGTAGTCTCCGGACCATCCGACTATCTAATGAAAAACTGTTTTTT
CASSLRTIRLSNEKLFF
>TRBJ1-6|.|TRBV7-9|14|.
TGTGCCAGCCCGTTGGGGGAGGGGAATTCACCCCTCCACTTT
CASPLGEGNSPLHF
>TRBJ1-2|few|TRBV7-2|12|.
TGTGCCAGCAGCTTAGTTAACTATGGCTACACCTTC
CASSLVNYGYTF
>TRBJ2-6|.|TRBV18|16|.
TGTGCCAGCTCACTACTCTCAGTCGCTGGGGCCAACGTCCTGACTTTC
CASSLLSVAGANVLTF
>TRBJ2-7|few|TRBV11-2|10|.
TGTGCCAGCAGCTTCCGTCAGCAGTACTTC
CASSFRQQYF
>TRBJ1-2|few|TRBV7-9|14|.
TGTGCCAGCAACCTCTACGGGATTTACTATGGCTACACCTTC
CASNLYGIYYGYTF
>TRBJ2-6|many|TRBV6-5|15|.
TGTGCCAGCAGACGACACAGCTCTGGGGCCAACGTCCTGACTTTC
CASRRHSSGANVLTF
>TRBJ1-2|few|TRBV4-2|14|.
TGTGCCAGCAGTCCTGGGACTCCTAACTATGGCTACACCTTC
CASSPGTPNYGYTF
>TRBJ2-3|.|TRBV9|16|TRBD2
TGTGCCAGCAGCTCGACGCGGGGGTCTTACACAGATACGCAGTATTTT
CASSSTRGSYTDTQYF
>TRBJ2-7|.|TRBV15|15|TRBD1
TGTGCCACCAGCCTAGGACAGGGTAGCTCCTACGAGCAGTACTTC
CATSLGQGSSYEQYF
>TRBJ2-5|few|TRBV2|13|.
TGTGCCAGCGGGGAAGGTTTACGCTGGCTTACGTACTTC
CASGEGLRWLTYF
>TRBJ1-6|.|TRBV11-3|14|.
TGTGCCAGCAGCGAGCCGGTTTATAATTCACCCCTCCACTTT
CASSEPVYNSPLHF
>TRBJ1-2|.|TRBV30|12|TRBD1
TGTGCCTGGGGACATTCCGGGACAGGGCTCAGATTC
CAWGHSGTGLRF
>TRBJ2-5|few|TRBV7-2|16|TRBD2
TGTGCCAGCAGCCGCGGGCTAGCGGGGTACCAAGAGACCCAGTACTTC
CASSRGLAGYQETQYF
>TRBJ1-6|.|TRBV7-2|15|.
TGTGCCAGCAGCTTGGGGAGCTCCTATAATTCACCCCTCCACTTT
CASSLGSSYNSPLHF
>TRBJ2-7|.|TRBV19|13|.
TGTGCCACTTCCTCAGGGAGCTCCTACGAGCAGTACTTC
CATSSGSSYEQYF
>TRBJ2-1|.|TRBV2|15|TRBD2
TGTGCCAGCAGCCCCACTAGCGGGGGAAACAATGAGCAGTTCTTC
CASSPTSGGNNEQFF
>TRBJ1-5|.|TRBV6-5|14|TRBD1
TGTGCCAGCAGTTTGGATACAGGGGTCCAGCCCCAGCATTTT
CASSLDTGVQPQHF
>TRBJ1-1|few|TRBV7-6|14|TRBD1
TGTGCCAGCAGCCTCACAGGGGGAGAAACTGAAGCTTTCTTT
CASSLTGGETEAFF
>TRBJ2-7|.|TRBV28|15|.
TGTGCCAGCACTTCCGGGGCAGGTCCCCTGTACGAGCAGTACTTC
CASTSGAGPLYEQYF
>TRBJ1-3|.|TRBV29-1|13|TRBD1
TGCAGCGTTTCGACAGGGTCCGGAAACACCATATATTTT
CSVSTGSGNTIYF
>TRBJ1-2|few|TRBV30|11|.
TGTGCCCGGGCGACAGTAAATGGCTACACCTTC
CARATVNGYTF
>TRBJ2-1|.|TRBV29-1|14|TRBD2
TGCAGCGTTGTAGCTTTGGGACTAGCAAGTGAGCAGTTCTTC
CSVVALGLASEQFF